This T cell receptor (beta chain) was obtained from a study of cytomegalovirus exposure and HLA in healthy donors (dated by TCRdb to 2015 to 2018). Background for the entire study: According to an earlier analysis of a few hundred of the donors, roughly 180 million T cells yielded 90 million to 130 million unique TCR beta sequences and less than 300 Gb of sequence data. Donor age, sex, ethnicity and CMV serostatus were compiled alongside the repertoire data. In a later genetic analysis, genome-wide SNP genotypes for about 55% of the roughly 700 donors were used, and that subset was treated as a discovery cohort. Because of strong linkage in the cohort, roughly five DR-DQ haplotypes were treated as single units for association and clustering. The later analysis used no new phenotypic data to find candidate immune exposures, relying instead on TCR beta sequences and their occurrence across donors. To decide whether each TCR beta V gene segment behaved as functional or pseudogenic, an earlier analysis of over 500 of the donors relied on high-throughput TCR beta sequencing. Class I and class II HLA loci were covered by the typing at four-digit resolution. Every discovery cohort repertoire had been produced on one sequencing platform. Besides the first cohort of around 700 subjects, a separate validation cohort made up of roughly 120 different subjects was used. A later analysis re-analyzed previously published TCR beta repertoires from roughly 600 donors and added high-resolution HLA genotyping to study TCR occurrence patterns. To predict cytomegalovirus infection status, the study combined high-throughput TCR immunosequencing, statistical association of individual TCRs with disease status, and machine learning. Among the roughly 390 genotyped donors, about 85% belonged to the genetic ancestry cluster associated with self-reported Caucasian donors. Among about 400 genotyped donors of the cohort, an average of around 250,000 unique TCR beta nucleotide sequences was sequenced per donor, of which roughly 17% were non-productive. Typing coverage differed by locus: A, B, C, DRB1 and DQB1 were typed in roughly 620-630 donors, DQA1 in 500 to 550, DPA1 in approximately 600, and DPB1 in around 440. About 280 gigabases of sequencing data and roughly 81 million unique TCR sequences made up an early release that covered approximately 650 HLA-typed donors. The study was designed to test whether signatures of past pathogen exposure could be identified by cataloging public T cell receptors. The study used immunosequencing to profile the T cell repertoires of under 700 subjects and linked those repertoires to cytomegalovirus serostatus.

The cohort comprised 670 or so healthy bone marrow donors. At the time of sampling, all cohort members were nominally healthy, though unrecorded immune exposures were likely present. The donor was CMV seropositive and belonged to the group of about 290 seropositive cohort members. A peripheral blood sample was collected from each donor, and TCR beta sequencing was performed on peripheral blood mononuclear cells. The Qiagen DNeasy Blood Extraction Kit was used to extract genomic DNA from the blood cell samples. Per the germline V gene (reference sequence), SGHNT is the CDR1 and YYREEE is the CDR2. Counted from cysteine to phenylalanine, this CDR3 has 14 amino acids. The sequence is cut down to CDR3 DNA, 42 bases in frame from base 1. V loses 0 bases, J loses 5 bases, and the germline ends lie 11 bases apart. General findings and caveats noted by the study authors: Because HLA typing was missing for some donors at each locus, association tests included only the typed subset. The authors suggested that the approach could potentially be generalized to other disease states and immunological phenotypes. Broadly in line with IMGT annotations, most TCR beta V segments showed up in productive rearrangements about 87% or about 30% of the time in an earlier analysis of 450 to 750 of the donors. In a later genetic analysis, fewer N-insertions in productive TCRs were reported among donors in an Asian-associated ancestry cluster than the 666-donor mean. A few of the identified cytomegalovirus-associated TCR beta chains were confirmed in vitro to be specific for cytomegalovirus antigens. This cohort had only TCR beta chains sequenced, and the lack of alpha or paired-chain data limited which features could be detected. Linkage disequilibrium might explain the correlated functional status among segregating V segments, but an unknown experimental factor could not be ruled out. Several of the top co-occurrence clusters appeared to be linked to parvovirus B19, influenza, CMV and Epstein-Barr virus, according to a later analysis. Some IMGT-functional V segments, including TRBV6-2 and TRBV6-3, could not be told apart with the 87-base-pair reads, so those segments were excluded. The study gave a list of some 150 TCR beta chains associated with cytomegalovirus. The presence/absence analyses assumed that sequencing depth was roughly uniform across donors, and that assumption may not be true. Some 15 rarely observed V segments, including chromosome 9 orphons, were excluded from the earlier analysis of just under 600 of the donors because counts were too low. For the cohort, immune exposure information was limited to CMV serostatus. A later genetic analysis associated a missense DCLRE1C variant with V-gene and J-gene trimming of TCR beta chains, and an independent cohort replicated the association. A further reported finding was that TCR beta sequences accurately predicted the HLA-A and HLA-B alleles for most subjects in the first cohort. Specific HLA alleles were associated with some 15,000 TCR beta sequences at a false discovery rate of 0.05 in a later analysis. In a later analysis, most CMV-associated TCR beta chains were found to appear HLA-restricted, with HLA associations seemingly driven largely by CMV exposure. In both the original and validation cohorts, the classifier was reported to diagnose cytomegalovirus status with high specificity and sensitivity. Compared with equally common non-associated chains, HLA-associated TCR beta chains in a later analysis were more clonally expanded and had lower generation probabilities. A cluster of highly shared sequence variants was judged likely to represent a technical artifact of the sequencing pipeline. Assigning TCR associations to individual alleles was difficult when HLA alleles, especially DR and DQ, strongly co-occurred. According to a later analysis, TCR association rates differed among HLA loci, with DRB1 alleles showing the most associated TCRs and HLA-C alleles showing the fewest. Most TCR sequences were seen in very few donors, while some public TCRs were found in many individuals.

The library was generated by the immunoSEQ multiplex PCR assay. A mixture of 60 forward primers for TCR Vbeta segments and 13 reverse primers for TCR Jbeta segments was used in the multiplex PCR. Amplification of the CDR3 region of rearranged TCR beta genes was performed with a multiplex PCR assay on genomic DNA. The Illumina HiSeq System was used to sequence the amplified TCR beta libraries as 87-base-pair reads. The paper's data handling went like this. A later analysis counted tens of millions of unique TCR beta chains across the approximately 700 repertoires, and roughly 9.9 million of these chains were shared by at least two donors. To remove PCR and sequencing errors, raw reads were error-corrected and collapsed into unique sequences using a nearest-neighbor algorithm that merged closely related sequences. Alignment of CDR3 sequences to IMGT reference sequences was used to assign V, D and J gene segments. For a sequence to be retained, a match of at least six nucleotides was required to both a V gene segment and a J gene segment. A rearrangement was called productive if the CDR3 had no stop codons and remained in frame with V and J, and every other rearrangement was called non-productive. Following IMGT convention, CDR3 was defined as the stretch from the second conserved V-encoded cysteine up to the conserved J-encoded phenylalanine. In an earlier analysis of more than 550 of the donors, sequences lacking an unambiguous match to a single V gene segment were excluded. In an earlier analysis of several hundred of the donors, V segments were called functional above 56.7% productive rearrangements and were called segregating when the between-donor standard deviation exceeded 5%. A statistical classification framework was built to diagnose cytomegalovirus status from the catalog of TCR beta chain sequences. A later analysis assigned V and J genes by comparing TCR nucleotide sequences with IMGT/GENE-DB human TR gene sequences. The TCRdist pipeline was used in a later analysis to assign CDR3 sequences and most-parsimonious VDJ recombination scenarios. In a later analysis, each TCR beta chain was defined by its CDR3 amino acid sequence together with its V-gene family, and reads lacking a unique V-gene family were excluded. To address suspected cross-contamination and a sequencing artifact, a later analysis removed roughly 580 highly shared, low-generation-probability nucleotide sequences. In a later analysis, a clonal expansion index was calculated for each public chain from normalized within-repertoire ranks of inferred template counts. In a later analysis, generation probabilities were computed with a VDJ recombination model fitted to out-of-frame rearrangements, and the resulting probabilities were checked against IGoR. In a later analysis, TCR-TCR, TCR-HLA and TCR-CMV co-occurrence was scored with hypergeometric tests, and a repertoire-size bias correction was applied to TCR pairs. In a later analysis, false discovery rates were estimated by permuting HLA or CMV assignments 20 times. In a later analysis, co-occurring TCRs were grouped using DBSCAN, with TCRdist sequence similarity added in when clustering inside HLA-allele-positive subsets. Repertoires with fewer than 30,000 or more than 120,000 public chains, plus five repertoires with anomalous nucleotide sharing, were excluded from co-occurrence clustering. TCRdb's version of the immuneACCESS table is confined to in-frame rearrangements and falls short of the full clone set. An unresolved V gene accounts for under half of the shortfall where checked; the remainder is of unknown origin. V and J calls and clone size are given by that table; D and trimming were obtained from the DNA. This sample gives 100,000 or so clones in total; around two thirds of them show up just once. The biggest ten clones account for 3% to 4.5% of the sample.

Concerning this clone: What this receptor recognizes is not known. Base qualities are missing; no much larger clone stands one base away.

The sequenced sample was PBMCs. This chain joins TRBV5-4 to TRBJ1-2; the D gene assignment is ambiguous. The origin of this receptor is a man younger than 45 in good health and CMV-seropositive. Here is the DNA: TGTGCCAGCAGCTTGGCCAACACAGTTTATGGCTACACCTTC. It specifies CASSLANTVYGYTF. The full variable domain, completed from the reference TRBV5-4 and TRBJ1-2 proteins outside the CDR3, reads ETGVTQSPTHLIKTRGQQVTLRCSSQSGHNTVSWYQQALGQGPQFIFQYYREEENGRGNFPPRFSGLQFPNYSSELNVNALELDDSALYLCASSLANTVYGYTFGSGTRLTVV.